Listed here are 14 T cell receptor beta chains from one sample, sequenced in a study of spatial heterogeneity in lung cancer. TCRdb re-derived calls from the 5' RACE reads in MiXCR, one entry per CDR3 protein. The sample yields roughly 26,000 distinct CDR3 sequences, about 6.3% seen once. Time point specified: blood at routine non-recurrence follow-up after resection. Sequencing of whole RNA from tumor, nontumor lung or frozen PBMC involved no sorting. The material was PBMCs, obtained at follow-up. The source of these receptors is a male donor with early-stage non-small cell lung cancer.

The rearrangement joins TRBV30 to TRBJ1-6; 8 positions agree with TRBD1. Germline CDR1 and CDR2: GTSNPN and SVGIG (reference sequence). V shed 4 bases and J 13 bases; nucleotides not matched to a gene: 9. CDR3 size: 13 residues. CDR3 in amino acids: CAWNEDRVSPLHF. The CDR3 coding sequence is TGTGCCTGGAACGAGGACAGGGTTTCGCCCCTCCACTTT.

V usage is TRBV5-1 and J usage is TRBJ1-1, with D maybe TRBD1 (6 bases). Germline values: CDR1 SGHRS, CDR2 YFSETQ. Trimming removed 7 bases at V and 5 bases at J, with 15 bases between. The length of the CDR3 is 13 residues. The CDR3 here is CASVGQGWTEAFF. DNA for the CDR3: TGCGCCAGCGTAGGGCAGGGGTGGACTGAAGCTTTCTTT. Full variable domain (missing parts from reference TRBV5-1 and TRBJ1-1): KAGVTQTPRYLIKTRGQQVTLSCSPISGHRSVSWYQQTPGQGLQFLFEYFSETQRNKGNFPGRFSGRQFSNSRSEMNVSTLELGDSALYLCASVGQGWTEAFFGQGTRLTVV.

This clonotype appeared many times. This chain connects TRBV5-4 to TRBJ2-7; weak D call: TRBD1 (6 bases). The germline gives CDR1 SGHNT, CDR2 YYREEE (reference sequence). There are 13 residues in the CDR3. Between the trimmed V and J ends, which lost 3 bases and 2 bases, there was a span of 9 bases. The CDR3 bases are TGTGCCAGCAGCTACGGGACAACCTACGAGCAGTACTTC. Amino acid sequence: CASSYGTTYEQYF.

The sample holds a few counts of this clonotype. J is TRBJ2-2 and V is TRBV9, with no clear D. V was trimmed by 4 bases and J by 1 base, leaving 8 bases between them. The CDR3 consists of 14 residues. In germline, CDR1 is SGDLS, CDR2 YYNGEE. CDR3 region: CASSQPKNTGELFF. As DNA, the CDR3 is TGTGCCAGCAGCCAGCCCAAGAACACCGGGGAGCTGTTTTTT.

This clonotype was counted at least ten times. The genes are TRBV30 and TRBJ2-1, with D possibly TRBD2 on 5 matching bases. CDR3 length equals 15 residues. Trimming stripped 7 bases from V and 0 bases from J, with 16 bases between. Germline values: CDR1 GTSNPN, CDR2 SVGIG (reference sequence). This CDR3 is CASQADSDSYNEQFF. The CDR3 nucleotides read TGTGCCTCGCAAGCGGACTCTGACTCCTACAATGAGCAGTTCTTC.

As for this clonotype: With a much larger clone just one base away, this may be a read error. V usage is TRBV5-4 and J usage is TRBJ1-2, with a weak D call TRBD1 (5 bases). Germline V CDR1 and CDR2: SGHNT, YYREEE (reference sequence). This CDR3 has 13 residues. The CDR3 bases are TGTGCCAACAGCTTTGGGGGAGACTATGGCTACACCTTC. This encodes CANSFGGDYGYTF.

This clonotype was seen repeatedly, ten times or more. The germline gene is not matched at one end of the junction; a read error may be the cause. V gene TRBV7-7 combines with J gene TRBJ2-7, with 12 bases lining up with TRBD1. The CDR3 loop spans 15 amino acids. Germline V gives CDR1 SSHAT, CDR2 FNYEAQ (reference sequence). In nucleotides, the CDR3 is TGTGCTAGCAGCTCCGGGACAGGGGGCCCCTACGAGCAGTACTTC. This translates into CASSSGTGGPYEQYF.

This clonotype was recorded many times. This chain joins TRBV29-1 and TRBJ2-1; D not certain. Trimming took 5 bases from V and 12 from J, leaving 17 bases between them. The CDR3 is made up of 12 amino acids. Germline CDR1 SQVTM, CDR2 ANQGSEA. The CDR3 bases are TGCAGCGTTCGCCAAACAAACGGTAGGCAGTTCTTC. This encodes CSVRQTNGRQFF.

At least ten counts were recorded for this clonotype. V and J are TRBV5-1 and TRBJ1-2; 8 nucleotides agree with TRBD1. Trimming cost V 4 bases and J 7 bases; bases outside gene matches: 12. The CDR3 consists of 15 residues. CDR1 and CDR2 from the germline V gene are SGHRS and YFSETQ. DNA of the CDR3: TGCGCCAGCAGCCCCAATGGTGAGACAGGGGCTGGCTACACCTTC. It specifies CASSPNGETGAGYTF.

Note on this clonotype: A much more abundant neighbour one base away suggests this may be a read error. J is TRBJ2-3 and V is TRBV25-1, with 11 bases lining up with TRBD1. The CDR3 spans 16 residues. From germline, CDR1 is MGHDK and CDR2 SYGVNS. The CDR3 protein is CDSSPLRDRGTDTQYF. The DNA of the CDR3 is TGTGACAGCAGCCCCCTCCGGGACAGGGGGACAGATACGCAGTATTTT.

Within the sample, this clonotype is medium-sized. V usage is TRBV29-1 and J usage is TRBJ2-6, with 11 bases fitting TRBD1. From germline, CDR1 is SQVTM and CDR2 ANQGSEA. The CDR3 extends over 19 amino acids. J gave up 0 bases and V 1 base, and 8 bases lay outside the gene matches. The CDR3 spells CSVEGSQDRGPSGANVLTF. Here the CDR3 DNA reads TGCAGCGTTGAAGGGAGCCAGGACAGGGGGCCCTCTGGGGCCAACGTCCTGACTTTC.

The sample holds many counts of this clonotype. The DNA of the CDR3 is TGTGCCAGCAGCGTAGGACAGGGGAACACCGGGGAGCTGTTTTTT. It codes for CASSVGQGNTGELFF. This sequence joins TRBV9 and TRBJ2-2; 7 positions agree with TRBD1. The V segment lost 0 bases and the J segment 1 base; nucleotides outside the gene matches: 0. There are 15 residues in the CDR3. Germline lookup yields CDR1 SGDLS and CDR2 YYNGEE. The variable domain in full, completed from reference TRBV9 and TRBJ2-2, reads DSGVTQTPKHLITATGQRVTLRCSPRSGDLSVYWYQQSLDQGLQFLIQYYNGEERAKGNILERFSAQQFPDLHSELNLSSLELGDSALYFCASSVGQGNTGELFFGEGSRLTVL.

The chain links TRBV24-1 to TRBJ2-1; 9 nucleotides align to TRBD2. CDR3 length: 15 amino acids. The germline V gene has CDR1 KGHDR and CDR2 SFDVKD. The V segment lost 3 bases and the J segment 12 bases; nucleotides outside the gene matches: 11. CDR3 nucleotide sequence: TGTGCCACCAGTGATCCCGGGACTAGCTATCGTCGGCAGTTCTTC. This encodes CATSDPGTSYRRQFF.

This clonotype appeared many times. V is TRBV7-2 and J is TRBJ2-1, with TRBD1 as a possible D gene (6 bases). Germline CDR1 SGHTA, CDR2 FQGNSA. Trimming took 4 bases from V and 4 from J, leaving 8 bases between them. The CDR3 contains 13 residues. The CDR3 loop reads CASSSGQYNEQFF. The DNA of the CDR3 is TGTGCCAGCAGCTCCGGACAGTACAATGAGCAGTTCTTC.